The following is a TCR beta chain sequence with its context. The source of the sample is a study of T cells in localized non-small cell lung cancer. The length of the CDR3 is 17 residues. CDR1 SGHRS and CDR2 YFSETQ come from the germline V gene. V trimming: 1 base; J trimming: 1 base; junction bases outside the gene matches: 6. The data were produced by immunoSEQ multiplex PCR, yet TCRdb's version contains in-frame clones alone and is incomplete. This table holds roughly 38,000 clones, about 88% found once. This material consisted of peripheral blood, taken before any cancer treatment. The gene calls are TRBV5-1 and TRBJ2-2; the match to TRBD2 covers 8 bases. This clonotype originated in a woman aged 18 to 55 with stage III lung adenocarcinoma. The CDR3 DNA is TGCGCCAGCAGCTTGAGAGTAGCGGGGAGGAACACCGGGGAGCTGTTTTTT. Its translation: CASSLRVAGRNTGELFF.